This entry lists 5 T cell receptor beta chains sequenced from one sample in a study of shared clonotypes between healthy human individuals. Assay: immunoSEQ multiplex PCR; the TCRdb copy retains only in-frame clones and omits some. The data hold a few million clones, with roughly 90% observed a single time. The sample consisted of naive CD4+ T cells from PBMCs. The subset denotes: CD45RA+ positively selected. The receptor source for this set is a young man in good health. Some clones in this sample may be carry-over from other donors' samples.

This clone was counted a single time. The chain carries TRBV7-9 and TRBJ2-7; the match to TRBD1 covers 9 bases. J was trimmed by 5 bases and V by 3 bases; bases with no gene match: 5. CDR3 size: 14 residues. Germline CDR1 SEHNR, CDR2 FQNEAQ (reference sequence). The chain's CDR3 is CASSLGQGGDEQYF. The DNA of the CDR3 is TGTGCCAGCAGCTTGGGACAGGGAGGAGACGAGCAGTACTTC. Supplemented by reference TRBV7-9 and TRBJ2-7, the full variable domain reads DTGVSQNPRHKITKRGQNVTFRCDPISEHNRLYWYRQTLGQGPEFLTYFQNEAQLEKSRLLSDRFSAERPKGSFSTLEIQRTEQGDSAMYLCASSLGQGGDEQYFGPGTRLTVT.

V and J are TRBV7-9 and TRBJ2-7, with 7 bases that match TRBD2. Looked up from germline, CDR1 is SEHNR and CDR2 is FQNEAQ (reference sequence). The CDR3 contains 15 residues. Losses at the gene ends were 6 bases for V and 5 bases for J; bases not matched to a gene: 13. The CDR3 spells CASRRTGLEADEQYF. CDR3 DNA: TGTGCCAGCAGACGGACCGGACTAGAGGCCGACGAGCAGTACTTC.

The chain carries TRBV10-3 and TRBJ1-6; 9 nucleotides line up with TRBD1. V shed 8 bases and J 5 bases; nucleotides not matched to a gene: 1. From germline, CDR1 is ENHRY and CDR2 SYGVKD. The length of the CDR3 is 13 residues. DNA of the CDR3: TGTGCCATCCGACAGGGGGATAATTCACCCCTCCACTTT. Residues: CAIRQGDNSPLHF.

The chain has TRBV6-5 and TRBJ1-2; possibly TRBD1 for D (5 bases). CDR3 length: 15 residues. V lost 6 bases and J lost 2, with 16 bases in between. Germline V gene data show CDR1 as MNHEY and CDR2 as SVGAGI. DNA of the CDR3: TGTGCCAGCAGCCGCGGCAGGGTAACCAACTATGGCTACACCTTC. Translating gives CASSRGRVTNYGYTF.

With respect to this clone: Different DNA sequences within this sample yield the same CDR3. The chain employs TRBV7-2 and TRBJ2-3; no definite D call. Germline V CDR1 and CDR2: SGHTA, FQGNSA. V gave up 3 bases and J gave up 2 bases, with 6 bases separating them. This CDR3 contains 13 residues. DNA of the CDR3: TGTGCCAGCAGCTTTGGGATCACAGATACGCAGTATTTT. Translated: CASSFGITDTQYF.